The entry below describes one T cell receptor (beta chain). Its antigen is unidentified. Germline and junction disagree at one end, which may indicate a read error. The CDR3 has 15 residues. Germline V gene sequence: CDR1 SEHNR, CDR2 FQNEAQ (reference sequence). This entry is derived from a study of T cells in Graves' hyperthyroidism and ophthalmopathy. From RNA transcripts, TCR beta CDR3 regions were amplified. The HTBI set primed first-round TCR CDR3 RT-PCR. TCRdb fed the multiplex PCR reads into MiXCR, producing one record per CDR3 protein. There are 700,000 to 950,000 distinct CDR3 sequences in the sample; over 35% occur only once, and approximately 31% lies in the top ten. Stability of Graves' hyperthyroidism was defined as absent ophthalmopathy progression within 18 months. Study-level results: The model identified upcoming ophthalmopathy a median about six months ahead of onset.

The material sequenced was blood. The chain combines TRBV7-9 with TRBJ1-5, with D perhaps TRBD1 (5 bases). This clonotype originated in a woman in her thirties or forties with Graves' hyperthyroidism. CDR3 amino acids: CASSQAGRGHQPQHF. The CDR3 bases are TGCGCCAGCAGCCAAGCCGGGAGGGGACATCAGCCCCAGCATTTT. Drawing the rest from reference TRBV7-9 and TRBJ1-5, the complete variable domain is DTGVSQNPRHKITKRGQNVTFRCDPISEHNRLYWYRQTLGQGPEFLTYFQNEAQLEKSRLLSDRFSAERPKGSFSTLEIQRTEQGDSAMYLCASSQAGRGHQPQHFGDGTRLSIL.